What follows is one T cell receptor beta chain and its context. Reverse transcription of roughly 0.45 to 1 ug RNA used random hexamers. Amplification of the TCR beta CDR3 was carried out by immunoSEQ multiplex PCR, which spanned a total of 54 Vbeta and 13 Jbeta segments. TCRdb re-analysed the immunoSEQ multiplex PCR reads in MiXCR, keeping a single row per CDR3 protein. The sample carries about 150,000 distinct CDR3 sequences, approximately 95% recorded once. With 2 bases removed from V and 3 bases from J, the gap between germline ends came to 12 bases. The length of the CDR3 is 14 residues. The germline CDR1 and CDR2 sequences are SGDLS and YYNGEE. This sample stems from a study of CD8 T cells in Susac syndrome. TEMRA cells underwent FACS enrichment and CD8+ and CD4+ T cells underwent negative isolation.

J is TRBJ2-7 and V is TRBV9; D is perhaps TRBD1 or TRBD2 (5 bases each). The receptor comes from a human donor with Susac syndrome. Sequenced input: CD4+ T cells from PBMCs. Here the CDR3 reads CASSVGTAYYEQYF. CDR3 coding DNA: TGTGCCAGCAGCGTGGGGACCGCCTACTACGAGCAGTACTTC.